This T cell receptor beta chain was identified in a study of T cells in Graves' hyperthyroidism and ophthalmopathy. Newly diagnosed patients aged 18 to 65 had hyperthyroidism of under 2 months' duration. The blood sample dates from first hyperthyroidism diagnosis, preceding any ophthalmopathy symptoms. It was 8 to 10 ml of fresh peripheral blood that supplied the PBMCs. This clonotype appeared many times. Using RNA transcripts as the source, TCR beta CDR3 regions were amplified. The HTBI primer set served for first-round RT-PCR of the TCR CDR3. TCRdb passed the multiplex PCR reads through MiXCR, listing each CDR3 protein once. This sample has 370,000 or so distinct CDR3 sequences; approximately 14% occur once, and the top ten carry roughly a quarter. The clonotype originates from a woman aged 18 to 35 with Graves' hyperthyroidism that later progressed to Graves' ophthalmopathy. What was sequenced was blood.

The CDR3 spells CASRRDPKFEQYF. In DNA form, the CDR3 reads TGTGCCAGCAGACGGGACCCCAAGTTTGAGCAGTACTTC. The chain is built from TRBV28 and TRBJ2-7, with D possibly being TRBD1 or TRBD2 (5 bases each). Deletions cut 6 bases from V and 7 bases from J, with 16 bases between. In germline, CDR1 is MDHEN, CDR2 SYDVKM. The CDR3 has 13 amino acids.